Listed below are T cell receptor beta chains from one sample, sequenced in a study of cytomegalovirus exposure and HLA in healthy donors. Only in-frame clones appear in the TCRdb table, and some are missing; sequencing was by immunoSEQ multiplex PCR. Its table lists 200,000 to 250,000 clones. The sample consisted of PBMCs. The receptors derive from a girl aged 2-10 years in good health and CMV-seropositive. CDR3s include the opening cysteine and the closing phenylalanine or tryptophan. Each record gives: D gene, V gene, J gene, CDR3 protein, CDR3 DNA. D genes are given only for firm matches.

>TRBD1|TRBV28|TRBJ1-2
CASRTGQPTGYTF
TGTGCCAGCAGGACAGGGCAGCCCACGGGCTACACCTTC
>-|TRBV2|TRBJ1-5
CASGGYQPQHF
TGTGCCAGCGGGGGGTATCAGCCCCAGCATTTT
>TRBD2|TRBV19|TRBJ2-3
CASSAQLAGDFTDTQYF
TGTGCCAGTAGTGCACAACTAGCGGGAGATTTCACAGATACGCAGTATTTT
>-|TRBV6-6|TRBJ2-2
CASTGVRTGELFF
TGTGCCAGCACCGGGGTTCGGACCGGGGAGCTGTTTTTT
>TRBD2|TRBV5-4|TRBJ2-1
CASSSGTGLAGVNEQFF
TGTGCCAGCAGCTCGGGAACGGGACTAGCGGGAGTGAATGAGCAGTTCTTC
>TRBD2|TRBV5-1|TRBJ2-3
CASSLGGRAGDTQYF
TGCGCCAGCAGCTTGGGCGGGAGGGCCGGAGATACGCAGTATTTT
>-|TRBV11-2|TRBJ1-2
CASSPRGCNYGYTF
TGTGCCAGCAGCCCTCGGGGTTGCAACTATGGCTACACCTTC
>TRBD2|TRBV18|TRBJ2-7
CASSPSGVYEQYF
TGTGCCAGCTCACCAAGCGGGGTATACGAGCAGTACTTC
>-|TRBV28|TRBJ1-1
CASSLSRQDTEAFF
TGTGCCAGCAGTTTATCTAGACAGGACACTGAAGCTTTCTTT
>-|TRBV10-1|TRBJ2-5
CASSDGGPRETQYF
TGCGCCAGCAGTGATGGAGGGCCGAGGGAGACCCAGTACTTC
>-|TRBV5-1|TRBJ2-2
CASTRALNTGELFF
TGCGCCAGCACAAGAGCTTTGAACACCGGGGAGCTGTTTTTT
>-|TRBV6-4|TRBJ2-7
CASSGRDSFYEQYF
TGTGCCAGCAGTGGACGGGACTCCTTCTACGAGCAGTACTTC
>TRBD2|TRBV4-2|TRBJ2-1
CASSQALAGSEEQFF
TGTGCCAGCAGCCAAGCCCTAGCGGGTAGCGAAGAGCAGTTCTTC
>TRBD1|TRBV27|TRBJ1-1
CASSWVPGGTEAFF
TGTGCCAGCAGTTGGGTCCCAGGGGGCACTGAAGCTTTCTTT
>-|TRBV2|TRBJ2-4
CASTRGSGAKNIQYF
TGTGCCAGCACCCGAGGTTCGGGGGCCAAAAACATTCAGTACTTC
>-|TRBV7-3|TRBJ2-7
CASSLTTTSEQYF
TGTGCCAGCAGCTTAACGACGACTAGCGAGCAGTACTTC
>-|TRBV6-1|TRBJ2-1
CASSESPSAHNEQFF
TGTGCCAGCAGTGAATCGCCCAGCGCTCACAATGAGCAGTTCTTC
>TRBD1|TRBV4-1|TRBJ1-2
CASSQTDRDYGYTF
TGCGCCAGCAGCCAAACTGACAGGGACTATGGCTACACCTTC
>TRBD2|TRBV7-9|TRBJ2-1
CASSLLAGDVYNEQFF
TGTGCCAGCAGCTTATTAGCGGGAGATGTATACAATGAGCAGTTCTTC
>-|TRBV6-6|TRBJ2-1
CASSTRGTYNEQFF
TGTGCCAGCAGTACCAGGGGAACCTACAATGAGCAGTTCTTC
>TRBD2|TRBV2|TRBJ2-7
CASSEADSGRTYEQYF
TGTGCCAGCAGTGAAGCGGATAGCGGGAGAACATACGAGCAGTACTTC
>-|TRBV5-6|TRBJ2-7
CASSFGGLEQYF
TGTGCCAGCAGCTTCGGAGGCCTCGAGCAGTACTTC
>TRBD1|TRBV28|TRBJ2-7
CASSPPSYRGIHEQYF
TGTGCCAGCAGTCCCCCAAGCTACAGGGGAATCCACGAGCAGTACTTC
>TRBD2|TRBV7-2|TRBJ2-7
CASRPSGGLTYEQYF
TGTGCCAGCAGACCTAGCGGGGGACTAACCTACGAGCAGTACTTC
>TRBD2|TRBV9|TRBJ2-5
CASGLALAGGTETQYF
TGTGCCAGCGGTCTTGCACTAGCGGGGGGCACCGAGACCCAGTACTTC
>TRBD1|TRBV7-9|TRBJ2-3
CASSPTDRVVLPDTQYF
TGTGCCAGCAGCCCTACCGACAGGGTGGTTCTCCCAGATACGCAGTATTTT
>-|TRBV28|TRBJ2-7
CATRRVVPYEQYF
TGTGCCACCAGGAGGGTGGTCCCCTACGAGCAGTACTTC
>TRBD1|TRBV5-1|TRBJ1-1
CASSLQGPTGEGTEAFF
TGCGCCAGCAGCTTGCAAGGACCAACAGGGGAAGGGACTGAAGCTTTCTTT
>TRBD2|TRBV14|TRBJ2-7
CASSQRLAGGSKAEQYF
TGTGCCAGCAGCCAACGGCTAGCGGGAGGGAGTAAGGCCGAGCAGTACTTC
>TRBD1|TRBV28|TRBJ2-7
CASRGTVQTYEQYF
TGTGCCAGCAGGGGGACAGTTCAAACCTACGAGCAGTACTTC
>TRBD1|TRBV28|TRBJ2-7
CASRKSGQISHEQYF
TGTGCCAGCAGGAAATCGGGACAGATTAGCCACGAGCAGTACTTC
>TRBD1|TRBV27|TRBJ2-7
CASSPPTGTDDPYEQYF
TGTGCCAGCAGTCCCCCAACCGGGACAGATGACCCCTACGAGCAGTACTTC
>TRBD2|TRBV7-2|TRBJ2-1
CASTVGLAGGSSYNEQFF
TGTGCCAGCACCGTAGGACTAGCGGGAGGGAGCTCCTACAATGAGCAGTTCTTC
>-|TRBV5-4|TRBJ1-2
CASSFTVDYGYTF
TGTGCCAGCAGCTTCACAGTAGACTATGGCTACACCTTC
>-|TRBV4-1|TRBJ2-2
CASSPSLRPGGELFF
TGCGCCAGCAGCCCAAGCTTACGACCGGGCGGGGAGCTGTTTTTT
>TRBD2|TRBV10-3|TRBJ2-2
CAISEAGGRSGGELFF
TGTGCCATCAGTGAAGCGGGAGGGAGATCGGGCGGGGAGCTGTTTTTT
>-|TRBV27|TRBJ2-7
CASSRSGRGYEQYF
TGTGCCAGCAGTAGGAGTGGTCGAGGCTACGAGCAGTACTTC
>TRBD2|TRBV6-1|TRBJ2-7
CASSELAGGADYEQYF
TGTGCCAGCAGTGAGTTAGCGGGAGGGGCGGACTACGAGCAGTACTTC
>-|TRBV11-2|TRBJ2-7
CASSLGLEQYF
TGTGCCAGCAGCTTAGGACTAGAGCAGTACTTC
>-|TRBV5-1|TRBJ2-7
CASSLDSGGMISYEQYF
TGCGCCAGCAGCTTGGACTCAGGGGGGATGATCTCCTACGAGCAGTACTTC
>-|TRBV29-1|TRBJ1-2
CSVGLGRRGYTF
TGCAGCGTTGGGCTGGGGAGGCGAGGCTACACCTTC
>TRBD1|TRBV29-1|TRBJ2-5
CSADDRVAETQYF
TGCAGCGCGGACGACAGGGTGGCGGAGACCCAGTACTTC
>TRBD2|TRBV7-6|TRBJ2-2
CASSFTFQTSGTNTGELFF
TGTGCCAGCAGCTTTACCTTCCAGACTAGCGGGACGAACACCGGGGAGCTGTTTTTT
>TRBD2|TRBV7-8|TRBJ2-1
CASSLAGTSGRYNEQFF
TGTGCCAGCAGCTTAGCGGGGACTAGCGGGAGGTACAATGAGCAGTTCTTC
>TRBD1|TRBV19|TRBJ2-1
CASSTGTALNNEQFF
TGTGCCAGTAGTACCGGGACAGCCTTAAACAATGAGCAGTTCTTC
>TRBD1|TRBV7-2|TRBJ1-1
CASSSIRQGTLNTEAFF
TGTGCCAGCAGCTCCATTAGACAGGGGACCTTGAACACTGAAGCTTTCTTT
>-|TRBV28|TRBJ2-7
CASRRSGYEQYF
TGTGCCAGCAGACGTTCAGGCTACGAGCAGTACTTC
>-|TRBV5-1|TRBJ2-7
CASSLFGHSYEQYF
TGCGCCAGCAGCTTGTTCGGACACTCCTACGAGCAGTACTTC
>-|TRBV18|TRBJ1-2
CASSPGRTRLNYGYTF
TGTGCCAGCTCACCAGGGAGGACAAGACTTAACTATGGCTACACCTTC
>TRBD1|TRBV9|TRBJ1-2
CASSDGQGYYGYTF
TGTGCCAGCAGCGATGGACAGGGGTACTATGGCTACACCTTC
>-|TRBV4-1|TRBJ2-5
CASSQDPAGSASVAQYF
TGCGCCAGCAGCCAAGATCCGGCCGGGAGCGCCTCGGTCGCCCAGTACTTC
>TRBD2|TRBV5-4|TRBJ2-7
CASSFGGSSYEQYF
TGTGCCAGCAGCTTTGGCGGGAGCTCCTACGAGCAGTACTTC
>-|TRBV27|TRBJ1-2
CASSLRKNYGYTF
TGTGCCAGCAGTTTGCGGAAAAACTATGGCTACACCTTC
>TRBD1|TRBV2|TRBJ1-2
CASSRQGIGYTF
TGTGCCAGCAGTCGACAGGGTATTGGCTACACCTTC